These 14 T cell receptor beta chains were all obtained from the same sample, sequenced in a study of CD8+ T cells in alopecia areata. Noted treatment: oral pan-JAK inhibitor, 5-10 mg twice daily. Reverse transcription of extracted RNA yielded cDNA, which provided the sequencing template. TCRdb's copy holds only in-frame clones and misses some; the assay was immunoSEQ multiplex PCR. In the table there are around 86,000 clones, 70% to 85% of which are singletons. The sequenced sample was CD8+ T cells sorted from blood, obtained at roughly week 45, from a patient treated with tofacitinib. All receptors come from a human donor with alopecia areata.

Worth noting for this clone: This specimen includes other DNA sequences encoding the same CDR3. J is TRBJ2-7 and V is TRBV6-5; D could derive from TRBD1 or TRBD2 (5 bases each). This CDR3 contains 13 residues. Germline V gene lookup returns CDR1 MNHEY and CDR2 SVGAGI. With 0 bases removed from V and 4 bases from J, the gap between germline ends came to 7 bases. Here the CDR3 reads CASSYSEGYEQYF. The CDR3 DNA reads TGTGCCAGCAGTTACTCCGAGGGGTACGAGCAGTACTTC.

The chain recombines TRBV30 with TRBJ2-7, with 7 nucleotides matching TRBD1. V lost 2 bases and J lost 5; bases outside the gene matches: 6. The V gene's germline CDR1 is GTSNPN and CDR2 SVGIG (reference sequence). This CDR3 has 13 residues. As DNA, the CDR3 is TGTGCCTGGAGTCAGGGGGTTCGGGACGAGCAGTACTTC. The encoded protein is CAWSQGVRDEQYF.

This clone was counted only a few times. The CDR3 DNA is TGTGCCAGCAGCTTCGGACAAACTGAAGCTTTCTTT. Translated, it gives CASSFGQTEAFF. The rearrangement links TRBV7-2 to TRBJ1-1, with D possibly being TRBD1 (5 bases). Trimming removed 3 bases at V and 5 bases at J, with 7 bases between. This CDR3 spans 12 amino acids. Germline loops: CDR1 SGHTA, CDR2 FQGNSA.

The rearrangement links TRBV7-8 to TRBJ2-7; 10 bases are shared with TRBD1. Germline-derived CDR1 and CDR2 are SGHVS and FQNEAQ. The CDR3 contains 13 residues. V gave up 7 bases and J gave up 4 bases; unmatched junction bases: 4. The CDR3 reads CASTRDRGYEQYF. For the CDR3, the DNA is TGTGCCAGCACCAGGGACAGGGGTTACGAGCAGTACTTC. Based on the CDR3 plus reference TRBV7-8 and TRBJ2-7, the full variable domain is GAGVSQSPRYKVAKRGQDVALRCDPISGHVSLFWYQQALGQGPEFLTYFQNEAQLDKSGLPSDRFFAERPEGSVSTLKIQRTQQEDSAVYLCASTRDRGYEQYFGPGTRLTVT.

This sequence joins TRBV7-9 and TRBJ1-5; D perhaps matches TRBD1 (5 bases). V lost 5 bases and J 4 bases, leaving 9 bases between the germline ends. Germline lookup yields CDR1 SEHNR and CDR2 FQNEAQ (reference sequence). The CDR3 contains 13 residues. The DNA for the CDR3 is TGTGCCAGCAGCACCGGGACGAATCAGCCCCAGCATTTT. This codes for CASSTGTNQPQHF. The full variable domain, in which reference TRBV7-9 and TRBJ1-5 provide the parts outside the CDR3, is DTGVSQNPRHKITKRGQNVTFRCDPISEHNRLYWYRQTLGQGPEFLTYFQNEAQLEKSRLLSDRFSAERPKGSFSTLEIQRTEQGDSAMYLCASSTGTNQPQHFGDGTRLSIL.

This sequence joins TRBV4-3 and TRBJ2-7; tentatively, D is TRBD2 (5 bases). The CDR3 is 15 amino acids. Germline CDR1 LGHNA, CDR2 YSLEER. V was trimmed by 0 bases and J by 2 bases, leaving 11 bases between them. The CDR3 DNA reads as TGCGCCAGCAGCCAAGATCGTGCGCGGGCCTACGAGCAGTACTTC. Protein product: CASSQDRARAYEQYF.

The chain links TRBV2 to TRBJ2-7, with D maybe TRBD1 (6 bases). CDR1 is SNHLY and CDR2 is FYNNEI in the germline V gene. The CDR3 has 14 residues. V was trimmed by 6 bases and J by 3 bases, leaving 15 bases between them. The CDR3 DNA sequence: TGTGCCAGCAGGAAAATCGGGACAAACTACGAGCAGTACTTC. Translating it yields CASRKIGTNYEQYF.

This clone has only one observation. This chain uses TRBV7-7 with TRBJ2-5; 10 bases are a match to TRBD2. Germline CDR1 reads SSHAT; CDR2 reads FNYEAQ (reference sequence). This CDR3 is built from 15 residues. J lost 5 bases, V lost 6 bases, and 9 bases had no gene match. CDR3 loop: CASSYSGGAGETQYF. The CDR3 coding sequence is TGTGCCAGCAGTTACAGCGGGGGGGCCGGGGAGACCCAGTACTTC.

V is TRBV5-4 and J is TRBJ2-7; the D gene could be TRBD1 or TRBD2 (5 bases each). V was cut by 4 bases and J by 0 bases, with 8 bases left in between. Germline CDR1 is SGHNT and CDR2 is YYREEE (reference sequence). The CDR3 consists of 13 residues. The CDR3 here is CASSGTVSYEQYF. The CDR3 nucleotides read TGTGCCAGCAGCGGGACGGTCTCCTACGAGCAGTACTTC.

This chain links TRBV4-3 with TRBJ2-2, with unresolved D. This CDR3 is 17 amino acids long. Trimming removed 0 bases from V and 0 bases from J, with 11 bases in between. Germline V lookup: CDR1 LGHNA, CDR2 YSLEER. The CDR3 here is CASSQDFRFPNTGELFF. CDR3 DNA sequence: TGCGCCAGCAGCCAAGATTTTAGGTTCCCGAACACCGGGGAGCTGTTTTTT.

J is TRBJ1-2 and V is TRBV29-1; D is uncertain. Germline V CDR1 and CDR2: SQVTM, ANQGSEA. V was shortened by 1 base and J by 3 bases, with 9 bases between the two germline ends. The CDR3 length is 13 residues. The CDR3 spells CSVEGEGDYGYTF. The CDR3 bases are TGCAGCGTTGAAGGTGAGGGAGACTATGGCTACACCTTC. Based on the CDR3 plus reference TRBV29-1 and TRBJ1-2, the full variable domain is SAVISQKPSRDICQRGTSLTIQCQVDSQVTMMFWYRQQPGQSLTLIATANQGSEATYESGFVIDKFPISRPNLTFSTLTVSNMSPEDSSIYLCSVEGEGDYGYTFGSGTRLTVV.

The chain is built from TRBV7-8 and TRBJ2-3; possible D gene TRBD2, 5 bases. The CDR3 runs to 16 residues. Germline-derived CDR1 and CDR2 are SGHVS and FQNEAQ. Trimming pared 1 base from V and 2 bases from J, leaving 13 bases between. The CDR3 nucleotides read TGTGCCAGCAGCTTAGATGAGGGTTTGTACACAGATACGCAGTATTTT. Protein product: CASSLDEGLYTDTQYF.

This chain links TRBV2 with TRBJ2-7, with TRBD1 matching over 7 bases. Germline-derived CDR1 and CDR2 are SNHLY and FYNNEI. The CDR3 length is 13 residues. The J segment lost 2 bases and the V segment lost 10 bases, leaving 8 bases of the junction unmatched. The CDR3 DNA sequence: TGTGCCACCGCTGGGGACAGCCCCTACGAGCAGTACTTC. This sequence encodes CATAGDSPYEQYF.

V usage is TRBV19 and J usage is TRBJ2-1, with 11 bases matching TRBD2. Germline V lookup: CDR1 LNHDA, CDR2 SQIVND (reference sequence). With 6 bases clipped from V and 2 bases from J, the junction kept 3 bases outside the gene matches. The CDR3 spans 15 residues. CDR3 in DNA: TGTGCCAGTAGCCCACTAGCGGGGGCCTACAATGAGCAGTTCTTC. Translation gives CASSPLAGAYNEQFF. Based on the CDR3 plus reference TRBV19 and TRBJ2-1, the full variable domain is DGGITQSPKYLFRKEGQNVTLSCEQNLNHDAMYWYRQDPGQGLRLIYYSQIVNDFQKGDIAEGYSVSREKKESFPLTVTSAQKNPTAFYLCASSPLAGAYNEQFFGPGTRLTVL.